The rows below give T cell receptor beta chains drawn from one sample of a study of blood T cell repertoires in COVID-19. Produced via immunoSEQ multiplex PCR; TCRdb's table is partial and in-frame only. The sample consists of over 200,000 clones, around 80% of them appearing once. Material for sequencing was peripheral blood. The receptors come from a human donor in a cohort sampled during active COVID-19. CDR3s include the opening cysteine and the closing phenylalanine or tryptophan. A D gene is named only where the DNA matches it firmly. Clone size, where shown, is once, few, many, or a class for clones that have expanded.

TRBV7-3	TRBJ2-7	once	.	TGTGCCAGCAGCGCAAGAGGCGAGCAGTACTTC	CASSARGEQYF
TRBV7-2	TRBJ1-2	.	.	TGTGCCAGCAGCAACATTTTCCAGACGACAAACTATGGCTACACCTTC	CASSNIFQTTNYGYTF
TRBV5-4	TRBJ1-2	.	TRBD1	TGTGCCAGCAGCTTGGCGGCAGGGGGCAGGTATGGCTACACCTTC	CASSLAAGGRYGYTF
TRBV19	TRBJ1-3	.	.	TGTGCCAGTACTACCGGACGGGGCTCTGGAAACACCATATATTTT	CASTTGRGSGNTIYF
TRBV27	TRBJ1-1	.	TRBD1	TGTGCCAGCAGTGGGACAGGGGGCCGGAACACTGAAGCTTTCTTT	CASSGTGGRNTEAFF
TRBV7-2	TRBJ2-1	.	.	TGTGCCAGCAGCTTAGCTGGGGTAGCGGACAATGAGCAGTTCTTC	CASSLAGVADNEQFF
TRBV27	TRBJ2-7	.	TRBD2	TGTGCCAGCAGGCCCGGACTAGCGAAGAAATACTACGAGCAGTACTTC	CASRPGLAKKYYEQYF
TRBV19	TRBJ2-1	.	TRBD1	TGTGCCAGTTCCCTACAGGGGAGTCAGTGGAATGAGCAGTTCTTC	CASSLQGSQWNEQFF
TRBV4-3	TRBJ2-5	once	.	TGCGCCAGCAGCCAAGATATAACCGGGAGGACCCAGTACTTC	CASSQDITGRTQYF
TRBV2	TRBJ1-2	few	TRBD1	TGTGCCAGCAGTGTGGGGACAGGGGCCGGCTACACCTTC	CASSVGTGAGYTF
TRBV9	TRBJ2-5	.	.	TGTGCCAGCAGCCCCCTAGGGGGGACTATCCACCCCCAGTACTTC	CASSPLGGTIHPQYF
TRBV7-2	TRBJ2-7	.	TRBD2	TGTGCCAGCAGCTTAGCCGGACTAGCGGGGATCTACGAGCAGTACTTC	CASSLAGLAGIYEQYF
TRBV7-2	TRBJ1-4	once	TRBD1	TGTGCCAGCAGGCGGGACAGACCGGATGAAAAACTGTTTTTT	CASRRDRPDEKLFF
TRBV5-1	TRBJ2-7	.	TRBD2	TGCGCCAGCAGGGCCGGGACTAGCGGCTCCTACGAGCAGTACTTC	CASRAGTSGSYEQYF
TRBV7-9	TRBJ2-7	few	.	TGTGCCAGCAGCAAACTGCGGGACAGCCCCTACGAGCAGTACTTC	CASSKLRDSPYEQYF
TRBV11-1	TRBJ1-2	few	.	TGTGCCAGCGGGACGGGAGATGGCTACACCTTC	CASGTGDGYTF
TRBV28	TRBJ2-4	.	TRBD1	TGTGCCAGCAGTCCCGACAGGGAATACATTCAGTACTTC	CASSPDREYIQYF
TRBV28	TRBJ1-5	.	TRBD1	TGTGCCAGCACACAGGGGGCGGCGTCTTACGGCAATCAGCCCCAGCATTTT	CASTQGAASYGNQPQHF
TRBV25-1	TRBJ2-7	.	.	TGTGCCAGCAGTGAGACTCTATACGAGCAGTACTTC	CASSETLYEQYF
TRBV29-1	TRBJ1-3	.	.	TGCAGCGTTGGGCAGGATGGAAACACCATATATTTT	CSVGQDGNTIYF
TRBV6-5	TRBJ2-2	.	.	TGTGCCAGCAGTTACTCGACGGGAGCGAGCACCGGGGAGCTGTTTTTT	CASSYSTGASTGELFF
TRBV19	TRBJ2-2	.	TRBD1	TGTGCCAGTAGGGGTCACGGGACAGTGAACACCGGGGAGCTGTTTTTT	CASRGHGTVNTGELFF
TRBV21-1	TRBJ2-3	.	.	TGTGCCAGCGGGTCCCCACACAGGGAATTGGGAGATACGCAGTATTTT	CASGSPHRELGDTQYF
TRBV19	TRBJ2-3	.	TRBD2	TGTGCCAGTAGGCGGGGGGCTAGCACAGATACGCAGTATTTT	CASRRGASTDTQYF
TRBV13	TRBJ2-2	.	TRBD2	TGTGCCAGCAGCGGAAGAGGGGGGACTAGCGGCACCGGGGAGCTGTTTTTT	CASSGRGGTSGTGELFF
TRBV19	TRBJ1-1	.	TRBD1	TGTGCCAGTAGTCTCGGGACAGGGGGCACTGAAGCTTTCTTT	CASSLGTGGTEAFF
TRBV19	TRBJ2-1	.	TRBD1	TGTGCCGCGGGGACAGGCGACAATGAGCAGTTCTTC	CAAGTGDNEQFF
TRBV27	TRBJ2-5	.	.	TGTGCCAGCAGTTTAACAGGGTGGGAGACCCAGTACTTC	CASSLTGWETQYF
TRBV19	TRBJ1-5	.	TRBD1	TGTGCCAGTAGTATCGACAGGGGGCTTGATCAGCCCCAGCATTTT	CASSIDRGLDQPQHF